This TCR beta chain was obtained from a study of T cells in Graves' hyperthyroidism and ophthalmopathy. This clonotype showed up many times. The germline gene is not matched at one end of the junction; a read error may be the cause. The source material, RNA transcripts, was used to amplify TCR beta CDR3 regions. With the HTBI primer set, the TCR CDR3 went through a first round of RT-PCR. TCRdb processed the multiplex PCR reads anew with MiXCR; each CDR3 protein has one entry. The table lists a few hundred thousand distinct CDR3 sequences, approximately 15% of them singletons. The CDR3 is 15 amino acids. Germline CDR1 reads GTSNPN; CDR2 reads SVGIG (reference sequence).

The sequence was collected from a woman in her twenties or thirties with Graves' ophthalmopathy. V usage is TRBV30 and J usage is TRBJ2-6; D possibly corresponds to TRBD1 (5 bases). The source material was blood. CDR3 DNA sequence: TGTGCCTGCCACCAGCGTAACTCTGGGGCCAACGTCCCGACTTTC. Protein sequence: CACHQRNSGANVPTF.